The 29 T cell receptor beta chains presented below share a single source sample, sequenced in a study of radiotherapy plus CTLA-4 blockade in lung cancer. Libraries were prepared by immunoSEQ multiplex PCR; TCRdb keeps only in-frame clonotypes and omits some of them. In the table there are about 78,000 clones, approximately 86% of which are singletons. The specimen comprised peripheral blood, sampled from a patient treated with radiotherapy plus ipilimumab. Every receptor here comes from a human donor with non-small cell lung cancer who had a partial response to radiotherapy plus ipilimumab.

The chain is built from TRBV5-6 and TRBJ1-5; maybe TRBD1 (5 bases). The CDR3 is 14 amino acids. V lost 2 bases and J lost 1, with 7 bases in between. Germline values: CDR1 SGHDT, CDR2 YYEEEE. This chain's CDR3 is CASSLQESNQPQHF. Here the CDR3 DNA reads TGTGCCAGCAGCTTACAGGAAAGCAATCAGCCCCAGCATTTT.

DNA for the CDR3: TGTGCCAGCAGCTTAAGCCCGACAGGGGCCATCTCTGGGGCCAACGTCCTGACTTTC. This sequence encodes CASSLSPTGAISGANVLTF. This chain links TRBV11-2 with TRBJ2-6, with TRBD1 matching 8 bases. CDR3 length equals 19 residues. Per germline, CDR1 SGHAT and CDR2 FQNNGV. With 2 bases clipped from V and 0 bases from J, the junction kept 9 bases outside the gene matches.

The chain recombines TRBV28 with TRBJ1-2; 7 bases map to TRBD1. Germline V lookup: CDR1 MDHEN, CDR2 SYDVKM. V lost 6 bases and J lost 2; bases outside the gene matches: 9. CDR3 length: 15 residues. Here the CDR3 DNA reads TGTGCCAGCAGCTCACTGACAGGGAGGAACTATGGCTACACCTTC. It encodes CASSSLTGRNYGYTF.

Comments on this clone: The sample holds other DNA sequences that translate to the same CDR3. The CDR3 DNA reads as TGCAGCGTTGAGGATGCGGTTGTAGCGAGGAGCAATCAGCCCCAGCATTTT. Protein product: CSVEDAVVARSNQPQHF. V usage is TRBV29-1 and J usage is TRBJ1-5; D is uncertain. Germline V CDR1 and CDR2: SQVTM, ANQGSEA. V was trimmed by 3 bases and J by 1 base, leaving 19 bases between them. This CDR3 is 17 amino acids long.

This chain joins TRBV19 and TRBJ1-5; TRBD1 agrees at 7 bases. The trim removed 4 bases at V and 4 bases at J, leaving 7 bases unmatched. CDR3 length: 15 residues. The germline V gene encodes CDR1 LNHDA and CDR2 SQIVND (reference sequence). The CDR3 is CASSRRQGLNQPQHF. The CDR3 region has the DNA TGTGCCAGTAGTAGACGACAGGGCCTAAATCAGCCCCAGCATTTT.

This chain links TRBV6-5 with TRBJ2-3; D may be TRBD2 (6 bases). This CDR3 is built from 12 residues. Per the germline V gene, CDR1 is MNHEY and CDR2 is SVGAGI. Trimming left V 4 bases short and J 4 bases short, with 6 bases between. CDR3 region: CASSSSADTQYF. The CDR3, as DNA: TGTGCCAGCAGTTCTAGCGCAGATACGCAGTATTTT.

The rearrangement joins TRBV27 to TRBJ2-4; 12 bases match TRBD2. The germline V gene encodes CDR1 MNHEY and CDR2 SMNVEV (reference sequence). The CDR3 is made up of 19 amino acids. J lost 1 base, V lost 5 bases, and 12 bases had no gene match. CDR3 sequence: CASSPRLAGVSLAKNIQYF. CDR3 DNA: TGTGCCAGCAGTCCCCGACTAGCGGGAGTTTCGTTGGCCAAAAACATTCAGTACTTC.

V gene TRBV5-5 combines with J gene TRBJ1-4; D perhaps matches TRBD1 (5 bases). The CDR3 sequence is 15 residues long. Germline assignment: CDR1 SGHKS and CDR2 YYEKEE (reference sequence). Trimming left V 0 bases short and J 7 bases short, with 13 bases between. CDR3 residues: CASSLGAGWGEKLFF. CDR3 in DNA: TGTGCCAGCAGCTTGGGAGCAGGGTGGGGTGAAAAACTGTTTTTT.

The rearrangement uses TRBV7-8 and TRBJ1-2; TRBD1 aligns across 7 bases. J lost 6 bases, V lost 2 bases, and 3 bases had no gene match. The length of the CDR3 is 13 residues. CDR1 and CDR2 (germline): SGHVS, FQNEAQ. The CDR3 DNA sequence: TGTGCCAGCAGCTTAAAACAGGGGCATGGCTACACCTTC. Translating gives CASSLKQGHGYTF.

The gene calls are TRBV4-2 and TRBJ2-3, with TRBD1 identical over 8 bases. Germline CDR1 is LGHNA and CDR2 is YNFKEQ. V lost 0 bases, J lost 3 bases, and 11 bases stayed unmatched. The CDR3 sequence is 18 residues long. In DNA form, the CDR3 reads TGTGCCAGCAGCCAAGATTTGCCCGGGACAGGACGTACAGATACGCAGTATTTT. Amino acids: CASSQDLPGTGRTDTQYF.

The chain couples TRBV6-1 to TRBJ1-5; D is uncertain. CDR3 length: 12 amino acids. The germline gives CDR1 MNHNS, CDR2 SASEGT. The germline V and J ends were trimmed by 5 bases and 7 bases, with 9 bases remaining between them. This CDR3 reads CASSTGSQPQHF. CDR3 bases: TGTGCCAGCAGTACGGGATCGCAGCCCCAGCATTTT.

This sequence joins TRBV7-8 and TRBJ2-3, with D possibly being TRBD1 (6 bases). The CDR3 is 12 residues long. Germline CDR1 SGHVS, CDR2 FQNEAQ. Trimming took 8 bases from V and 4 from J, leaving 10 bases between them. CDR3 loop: CASVKGADTQYF. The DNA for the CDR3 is TGTGCCAGCGTCAAGGGGGCAGATACGCAGTATTTT.

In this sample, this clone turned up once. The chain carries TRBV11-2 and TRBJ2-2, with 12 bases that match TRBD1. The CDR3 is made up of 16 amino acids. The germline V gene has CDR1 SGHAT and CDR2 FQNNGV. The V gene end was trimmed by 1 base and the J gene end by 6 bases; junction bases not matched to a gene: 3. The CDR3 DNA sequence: TGTGCCAGCAGCTTAGCGGGGGACAGGGGGCCCGGGGAGCTGTTTTTT. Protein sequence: CASSLAGDRGPGELFF.

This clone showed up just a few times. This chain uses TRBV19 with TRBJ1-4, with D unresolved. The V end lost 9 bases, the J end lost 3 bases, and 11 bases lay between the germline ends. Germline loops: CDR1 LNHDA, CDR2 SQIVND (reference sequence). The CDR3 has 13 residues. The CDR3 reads CASARNPNEKLFF. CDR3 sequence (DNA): TGTGCCAGCGCCAGGAACCCTAATGAAAAACTGTTTTTT.

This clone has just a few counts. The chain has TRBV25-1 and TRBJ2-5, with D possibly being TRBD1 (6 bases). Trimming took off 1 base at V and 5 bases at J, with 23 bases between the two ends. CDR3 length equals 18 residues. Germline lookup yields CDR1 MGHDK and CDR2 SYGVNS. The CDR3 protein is CASSELGALGLGIETQYF. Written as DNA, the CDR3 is TGTGCCAGCAGTGAATTGGGGGCGCTGGGGCTCGGGATTGAGACCCAGTACTTC.

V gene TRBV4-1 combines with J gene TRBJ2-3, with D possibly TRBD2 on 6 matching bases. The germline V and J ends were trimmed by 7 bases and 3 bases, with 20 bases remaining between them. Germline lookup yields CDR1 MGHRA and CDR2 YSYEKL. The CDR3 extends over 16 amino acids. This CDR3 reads CASTPGGLTRTDTQYF. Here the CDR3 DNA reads TGCGCCAGCACCCCTGGGGGGTTAACTCGAACAGATACGCAGTATTTT.

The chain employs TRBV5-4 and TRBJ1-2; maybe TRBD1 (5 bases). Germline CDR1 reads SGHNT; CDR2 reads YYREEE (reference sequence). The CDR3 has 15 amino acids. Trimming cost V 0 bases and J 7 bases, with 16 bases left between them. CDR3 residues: CASSLEGRWSGGYTF. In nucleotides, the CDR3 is TGTGCCAGCAGCTTGGAGGGGCGTTGGAGTGGTGGCTACACCTTC. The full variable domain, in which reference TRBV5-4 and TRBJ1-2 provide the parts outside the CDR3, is ETGVTQSPTHLIKTRGQQVTLRCSSQSGHNTVSWYQQALGQGPQFIFQYYREEENGRGNFPPRFSGLQFPNYSSELNVNALELDDSALYLCASSLEGRWSGGYTFGSGTRLTVV.

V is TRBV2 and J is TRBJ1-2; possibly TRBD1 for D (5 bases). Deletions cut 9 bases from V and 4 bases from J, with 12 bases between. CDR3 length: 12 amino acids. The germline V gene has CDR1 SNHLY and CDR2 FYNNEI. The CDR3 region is CARRTNSYGYTF. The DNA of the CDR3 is TGTGCCAGAAGGACAAATTCCTATGGCTACACCTTC.

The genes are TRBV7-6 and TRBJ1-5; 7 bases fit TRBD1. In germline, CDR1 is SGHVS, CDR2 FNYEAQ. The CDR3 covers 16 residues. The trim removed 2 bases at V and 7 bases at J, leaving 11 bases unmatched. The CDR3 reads CASSLQEQGTGQPQHF. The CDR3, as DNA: TGTGCCAGCAGCTTACAAGAACAGGGGACGGGCCAGCCCCAGCATTTT.

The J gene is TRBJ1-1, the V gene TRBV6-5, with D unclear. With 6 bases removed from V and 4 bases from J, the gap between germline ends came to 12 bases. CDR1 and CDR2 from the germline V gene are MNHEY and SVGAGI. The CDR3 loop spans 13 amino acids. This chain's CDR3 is CASREDRGTEAFF. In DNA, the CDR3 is TGTGCCAGCAGGGAGGACCGAGGCACTGAAGCTTTCTTT.

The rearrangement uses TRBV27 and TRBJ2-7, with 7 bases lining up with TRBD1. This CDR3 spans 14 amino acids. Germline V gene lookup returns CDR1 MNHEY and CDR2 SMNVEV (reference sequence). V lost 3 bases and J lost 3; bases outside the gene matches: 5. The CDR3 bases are TGTGCCAGCAGTTTGTCCCGGGACAGCTACGAGCAGTACTTC. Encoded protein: CASSLSRDSYEQYF.

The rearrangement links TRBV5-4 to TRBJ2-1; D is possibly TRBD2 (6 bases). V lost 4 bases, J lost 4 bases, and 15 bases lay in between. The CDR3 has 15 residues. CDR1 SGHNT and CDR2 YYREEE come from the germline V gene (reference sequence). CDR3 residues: CASSDGLLPYNEQFF. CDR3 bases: TGTGCCAGCAGCGACGGACTACTACCTTACAATGAGCAGTTCTTC.

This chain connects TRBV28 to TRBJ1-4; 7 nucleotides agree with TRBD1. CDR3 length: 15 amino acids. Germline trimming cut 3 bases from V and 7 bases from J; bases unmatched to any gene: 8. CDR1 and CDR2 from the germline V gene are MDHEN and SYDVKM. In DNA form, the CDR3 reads TGTGCCAGCAGTTTGAGAGGACAGGCAACTGAAAAACTGTTTTTT. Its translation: CASSLRGQATEKLFF.

In nucleotides, the CDR3 is TGTGCCAGCTCGATCATACGGCGGCAGGGAGAGACCCAGTACTTC. Protein sequence: CASSIIRRQGETQYF. V gene TRBV5-4 combines with J gene TRBJ2-5, with D perhaps TRBD1 (5 bases). CDR1 is SGHNT and CDR2 is YYREEE in the germline V gene (reference sequence). V was clipped by 7 bases and J by 4 bases, with 20 bases between them. The CDR3 is made up of 15 amino acids.

CDR3 DNA: TGTGCCAGCAGCCTCTGGACAGGGCTCACTGAAGCTTTCTTT. Amino acid sequence: CASSLWTGLTEAFF. V gene TRBV14 combines with J gene TRBJ1-1, with 8 bases fitting TRBD1. With 4 bases clipped from V and 4 bases from J, the junction kept 5 bases outside the gene matches. CDR1 and CDR2 from the germline V gene are SGHDN and FVKESK. The CDR3 sequence is 14 residues long.

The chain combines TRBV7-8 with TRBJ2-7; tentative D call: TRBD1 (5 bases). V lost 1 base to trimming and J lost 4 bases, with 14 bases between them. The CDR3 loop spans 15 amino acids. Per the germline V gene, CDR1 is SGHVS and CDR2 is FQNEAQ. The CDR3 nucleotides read TGTGCCAGCAGCTTAGAGGACACCACCACTTACGAGCAGTACTTC. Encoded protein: CASSLEDTTTYEQYF.

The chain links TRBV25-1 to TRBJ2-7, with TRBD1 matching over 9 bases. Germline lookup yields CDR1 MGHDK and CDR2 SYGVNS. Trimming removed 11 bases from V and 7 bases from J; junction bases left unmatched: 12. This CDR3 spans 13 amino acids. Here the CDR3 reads CAPRDRAGGEQYF. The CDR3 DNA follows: TGTGCCCCCCGGGACAGGGCCGGTGGAGAGCAGTACTTC.

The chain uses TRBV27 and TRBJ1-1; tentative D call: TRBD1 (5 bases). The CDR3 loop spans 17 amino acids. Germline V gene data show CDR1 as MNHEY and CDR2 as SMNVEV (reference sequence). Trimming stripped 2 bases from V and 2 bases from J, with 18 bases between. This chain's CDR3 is CASSLGAPATLNTEAFF. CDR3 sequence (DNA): TGTGCCAGCAGTTTAGGGGCTCCGGCCACCCTAAACACTGAAGCTTTCTTT.

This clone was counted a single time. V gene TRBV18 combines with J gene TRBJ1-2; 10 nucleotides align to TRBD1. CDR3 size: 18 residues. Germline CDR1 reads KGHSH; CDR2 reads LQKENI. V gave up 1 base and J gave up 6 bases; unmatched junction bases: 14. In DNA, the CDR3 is TGTGCCAGCTCACCACGGGGGAATCGACAGGGGGCTGGCCATGGCTACACCTTC. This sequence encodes CASSPRGNRQGAGHGYTF.